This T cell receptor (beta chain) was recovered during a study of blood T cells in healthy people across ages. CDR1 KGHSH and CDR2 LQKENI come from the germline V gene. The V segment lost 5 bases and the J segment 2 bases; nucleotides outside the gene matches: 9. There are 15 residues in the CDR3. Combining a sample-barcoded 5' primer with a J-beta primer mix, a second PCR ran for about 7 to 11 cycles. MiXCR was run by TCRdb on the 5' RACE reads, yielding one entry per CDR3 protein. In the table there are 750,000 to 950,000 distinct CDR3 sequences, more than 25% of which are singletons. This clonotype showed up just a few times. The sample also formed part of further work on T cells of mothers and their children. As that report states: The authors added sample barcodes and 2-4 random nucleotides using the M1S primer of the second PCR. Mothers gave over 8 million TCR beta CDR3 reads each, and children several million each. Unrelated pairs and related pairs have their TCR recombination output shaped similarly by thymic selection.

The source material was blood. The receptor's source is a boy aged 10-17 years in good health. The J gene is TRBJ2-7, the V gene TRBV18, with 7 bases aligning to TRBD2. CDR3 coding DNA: TGTGCCAGCTCATCTGCGAGCGGGGCGACCTACGAGCAGTACTTC. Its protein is CASSSASGATYEQYF.